Shown below are 25 T cell receptor beta chains from a single sample sequenced in a study of blood T cell repertoires in COVID-19. Only in-frame clones appear in the TCRdb table, and some are missing; sequencing was by immunoSEQ multiplex PCR. Found here are approximately 94,000 clones, around 88% of them singletons; the top ten hold around 5%. The sample consisted of peripheral blood. These receptors were obtained from a human donor in a cohort sampled during active COVID-19.

The chain links TRBV3-1 (or the pseudogene TRBV3-2) to TRBJ1-6; possibly TRBD1 for D (6 bases). Trimming took off 4 bases at V and 9 bases at J, with 16 bases between the two ends. Germline assignment: CDR1 LGHDT and CDR2 YNNKEL (reference sequence). The CDR3 is 15 amino acids. The CDR3 nucleotides are TGTGCCAGCAGCCGGCTACAGGGTACTATTTCACCCCTCCACTTT. Its protein product is CASSRLQGTISPLHF.

This sequence joins TRBV12-3 or TRBV12-4 and TRBJ2-7, with D perhaps matching TRBD2 (5 bases). This CDR3 comprises 13 residues. Trimming stripped 7 bases from V and 2 bases from J, with 12 bases between. The DNA of the CDR3 is TGTGCCAGCACCACGCCCGGGGCCTACGAGCAGTACTTC. Translated, it gives CASTTPGAYEQYF.

This chain joins TRBV5-1 and TRBJ2-5; no firm D call. The CDR3 extends over 14 amino acids. Germline V CDR1 and CDR2: SGHRS, YFSETQ. The V gene lost 2 bases and the J gene lost 2 bases, with 10 bases spanning the gap. The CDR3 coding sequence is TGCGCCAGCAGCTTAATGACTTTACAAGAGACCCAGTACTTC. It encodes CASSLMTLQETQYF.

The gene calls are TRBV27 and TRBJ2-3, with D perhaps matching TRBD2 (6 bases). The CDR3 consists of 14 residues. CDR1 is MNHEY and CDR2 is SMNVEV in the germline V gene (reference sequence). V gave up 1 base and J gave up 3 bases, with 8 bases separating them. CDR3 bases: TGTGCCAGCAGTTTATGGGCGGGGACAGATACGCAGTATTTT. Its translation is CASSLWAGTDTQYF.

The CDR3 DNA follows: TGTGCCAGCACTGGAGTCCGGAGCGGAAGTGACGAGCAGTACTTC. Protein: CASTGVRSGSDEQYF. The chain recombines TRBV6-5 with TRBJ2-7, with D perhaps TRBD2 (5 bases). Germline V gene sequence: CDR1 MNHEY, CDR2 SVGAGI. V dropped 7 bases and J dropped 5 bases, with 21 bases sitting between them. The CDR3 covers 15 residues.

The gene calls are TRBV5-4 and TRBJ1-6, with D possibly being TRBD1 (6 bases). Germline CDR1 reads SGHNT; CDR2 reads YYREEE (reference sequence). Trimming shortened V by 4 bases and J by 1 base, and 12 bases separated the two germline ends. This CDR3 comprises 16 residues. For the CDR3, the DNA is TGTGCCAGCAGCAAGGGGGGGGATTCCTATAATTCACCCCTCCACTTT. It is translated as CASSKGGDSYNSPLHF.

This clone appeared a single time. This chain joins TRBV10-1 and TRBJ1-1, with 9 positions matching TRBD1. CDR1 and CDR2 from the germline V gene are WNHNN and SYGVQD (reference sequence). V lost 3 bases to trimming and J lost 1 base; unmatched junction nucleotides: 3. The CDR3 is 15 amino acids. CDR3 sequence reads: CASSDPGQGNTEAFF. In nucleotides, the CDR3 is TGCGCCAGCAGTGATCCGGGACAGGGGAACACTGAAGCTTTCTTT.

The J gene is TRBJ1-4, the V gene TRBV7-9; D unclear. Trimming pared 0 bases from V and 4 bases from J, leaving 6 bases between. This CDR3 is built from 14 residues. Germline lookup yields CDR1 SEHNR and CDR2 FQNEAQ (reference sequence). The CDR3 sequence: CASSLARDNEKLFF. DNA for the CDR3: TGTGCCAGCAGCTTAGCGCGCGATAATGAAAAACTGTTTTTT.

The chain joins TRBV4-3 to TRBJ2-7, with 7 bases that match TRBD1. With 0 bases clipped from V and 3 bases from J, the junction kept 2 bases outside the gene matches. CDR3 length: 14 amino acids. Per germline, CDR1 LGHNA and CDR2 YSLEER. The CDR3 loop reads CASSQERQGYEQYF. CDR3 DNA: TGCGCCAGCAGCCAAGAACGACAGGGCTACGAGCAGTACTTC.

The CDR3 DNA reads as TGTGCCAGCAGTAGGGGAACCAACACTGAAGCTTTCTTT. Translating it yields CASSRGTNTEAFF. V gene TRBV6-5 combines with J gene TRBJ1-1; possibly TRBD1 for D (5 bases). The CDR3 length is 13 residues. The germline V gene encodes CDR1 MNHEY and CDR2 SVGAGI. V lost 5 bases and J 2 bases, leaving 9 bases between the germline ends.

The genes are TRBV11-2 and TRBJ1-2; the match to TRBD1 covers 8 bases. V dropped 3 bases and J dropped 3; count of bases not matched to a gene: 3. The CDR3 length is 14 residues. Germline V gives CDR1 SGHAT, CDR2 FQNNGV. The CDR3 loop is CASSFSTGDYGYTF. CDR3 DNA sequence: TGTGCCAGCAGCTTCTCGACAGGGGACTATGGCTACACCTTC.

The chain employs TRBV2 and TRBJ2-5; 7 nucleotides agree with TRBD1. V lost 7 bases, J lost 1 base, and 12 bases stayed unmatched. Germline CDR1 reads SNHLY; CDR2 reads FYNNEI. The CDR3 is 16 residues long. CDR3 region: CASNRIGGGFQETQYF. The CDR3 DNA reads TGTGCCAGCAACAGGATAGGGGGCGGCTTCCAAGAGACCCAGTACTTC.

The chain has TRBV18 and TRBJ2-7; 7 bases match TRBD1. CDR3 length: 17 residues. V lost 2 bases and J lost 0; bases outside the gene matches: 10. CDR1 is KGHSH and CDR2 is LQKENI in the germline V gene. The CDR3 coding sequence is TGTGCCAGCTCACCATGGCCGGGACAGAAAAACTCCTACGAGCAGTACTTC. Translation: CASSPWPGQKNSYEQYF. Based on the CDR3 plus reference TRBV18 and TRBJ2-7, the full variable domain is NAGVMQNPRHLVRRRGQEARLRCSPMKGHSHVYWYRQLPEEGLKFMVYLQKENIIDESGMPKERFSAEFPKEGPSILRIQQVVRGDSAAYFCASSPWPGQKNSYEQYFGPGTRLTVT.

The rearrangement links TRBV4-1 to TRBJ2-3; maybe TRBD1 (5 bases). The V gene lost 5 bases and the J gene lost 1 base, with 16 bases spanning the gap. The CDR3 spans 16 residues. Germline loops: CDR1 MGHRA, CDR2 YSYEKL. DNA for the CDR3: TGCGCCAGCAGCGCGTCGACAGCTCGAGGCACAGATACGCAGTATTTT. Translating gives CASSASTARGTDTQYF.

The chain employs TRBV7-9 and TRBJ2-3; the match to TRBD2 covers 7 bases. This CDR3 is 18 amino acids long. Germline trimming cut 1 base from V and 5 bases from J; bases unmatched to any gene: 15. Germline V gene data show CDR1 as SEHNR and CDR2 as FQNEAQ (reference sequence). CDR3 DNA: TGTGCCAGCAGCTTAGGGCCACGGGCGGGAGTGAGACTAGATACGCAGTATTTT. Translating it yields CASSLGPRAGVRLDTQYF.

This clone was counted once. V gene TRBV7-2 combines with J gene TRBJ1-2; 11 bases line up with TRBD1. CDR1 and CDR2 from the germline V gene are SGHTA and FQGNSA. Trimming cost V 5 bases and J 3 bases; bases outside gene matches: 14. The length of the CDR3 is 18 residues. CDR3 sequence reads: CASSPQTPDRGRDYGYTF. In DNA form, the CDR3 reads TGTGCCAGCAGCCCCCAAACCCCGGACAGGGGGCGGGACTATGGCTACACCTTC.

The chain employs TRBV7-9 and TRBJ1-5, with 9 bases aligning to TRBD1. With V trimmed by 5 bases and J by 4 bases, 6 bases remained unmatched. In germline, CDR1 is SEHNR, CDR2 FQNEAQ (reference sequence). The CDR3 sequence is 15 residues long. The CDR3 spells CASSLPGTGNQPQHF. The DNA of the CDR3 is TGTGCCAGCAGCCTCCCCGGGACAGGGAATCAGCCCCAGCATTTT.

This chain uses TRBV5-6 with TRBJ1-2; D uncertain. Germline V gene sequence: CDR1 SGHDT, CDR2 YYEEEE. V gave up 4 bases and J gave up 8 bases, with 18 bases separating them. The CDR3 has 14 amino acids. The CDR3 reads CASSPPTALWGYTF. In nucleotides, the CDR3 is TGTGCCAGCAGCCCTCCAACAGCCCTCTGGGGCTACACCTTC.

J is TRBJ2-7 and V is TRBV30; the match to TRBD1 covers 7 bases. The germline gives CDR1 GTSNPN, CDR2 SVGIG (reference sequence). The length of the CDR3 is 12 residues. V dropped 5 bases and J dropped 0; count of bases not matched to a gene: 1. This CDR3 is CAWGDSSYEQYF. CDR3 coding DNA: TGTGCCTGGGGGGACAGCTCCTACGAGCAGTACTTC.

V and J are TRBV5-5 and TRBJ2-7, with D possibly TRBD2 on 5 matching bases. This CDR3 comprises 13 residues. The V gene lost 4 bases and the J gene lost 3 bases, with 11 bases spanning the gap. Germline values: CDR1 SGHKS, CDR2 YYEKEE (reference sequence). This CDR3 is CASSRGWGYEQYF. Here the CDR3 DNA reads TGTGCCAGCAGCCGCGGGTGGGGCTACGAGCAGTACTTC.

J is TRBJ2-7 and V is TRBV12-3 or TRBV12-4; TRBD2 might be the D (5 bases). There are 13 residues in the CDR3. Trimming stripped 5 bases from V and 2 bases from J, with 10 bases between. The CDR3 sequence: CASSRGLAYEQYF. CDR3 in DNA: TGTGCCAGCAGTCGCGGGTTGGCCTACGAGCAGTACTTC.

V usage is TRBV28 and J usage is TRBJ2-5, with 8 bases identical to TRBD2. Germline V gene lookup returns CDR1 MDHEN and CDR2 SYDVKM. The CDR3 spans 15 residues. The J segment lost 4 bases and the V segment lost 6 bases, leaving 10 bases of the junction unmatched. Written as DNA, the CDR3 is TGTGCCAGCAGCCCACGGGAGGGTAGGGGAGAGACCCAGTACTTC. Amino acid sequence: CASSPREGRGETQYF.

The rearrangement links TRBV4-1 to TRBJ1-1; D is perhaps TRBD1 (6 bases). The CDR3 runs to 12 residues. CDR1 and CDR2 (germline): MGHRA, YSYEKL. Trimming removed 2 bases from V and 5 bases from J, with 6 bases in between. The CDR3 DNA reads TGCGCCAGCAGCCAACAGGGGACTGAAGCTTTCTTT. Translation: CASSQQGTEAFF.

The J gene is TRBJ2-5, the V gene TRBV18, with D perhaps matching TRBD2 (5 bases). CDR3 length equals 13 residues. Germline V gene data show CDR1 as KGHSH and CDR2 as LQKENI. Trimming cost V 2 bases and J 4 bases, with 8 bases left between them. CDR3 protein: CASSPGLAETQYF. Here the CDR3 DNA reads TGTGCCAGCTCACCAGGCCTAGCAGAGACCCAGTACTTC. Full variable domain (outside the CDR3, taken from reference TRBV18 and TRBJ2-5): NAGVMQNPRHLVRRRGQEARLRCSPMKGHSHVYWYRQLPEEGLKFMVYLQKENIIDESGMPKERFSAEFPKEGPSILRIQQVVRGDSAAYFCASSPGLAETQYFGPGTRLLVL.

The V call is TRBV11-2, the J call TRBJ1-5; 9 bases are shared with TRBD1. Germline V gives CDR1 SGHAT, CDR2 FQNNGV. V lost 5 bases and J lost 0; bases outside the gene matches: 2. The CDR3 sequence is 15 residues long. The CDR3 region is CASSRTGVSNQPQHF. The CDR3 coding sequence is TGTGCCAGCAGCCGGACAGGGGTTAGCAATCAGCCCCAGCATTTT.